The sequence of this T cell receptor (beta chain) was determined in a study of T-cell reconstitution after alpha-beta-depleted transplantation in children. This clonotype was seen ten or more times. TCRbeta library construction was performed incorporating unique molecular identifiers. MiXCR was run by TCRdb on the PCR reads, yielding one entry per CDR3 protein. The table has roughly 150,000 distinct CDR3 sequences, approximately 12% seen once. The germline CDR1 and CDR2 sequences are DFQATT and SNEGSKA (reference sequence). V lost 1 base to trimming and J lost 7 bases; unmatched junction nucleotides: 8. The CDR3 length is 14 residues.

The sample in question was PBMCs, obtained before TCRalphabeta/CD19-depleted stem cell transplant. The rearrangement uses TRBV20-1 and TRBJ2-7; TRBD1 agrees at 9 bases. This TCR came from a boy aged 2 to 10 with acute myeloid leukemia, due to receive a stem cell transplant. CDR3 DNA sequence: TGCAGTGCTAGAGTCCCACAGGGGGCGTATGAGCAGTACTTC. Translated: CSARVPQGAYEQYF.